This T cell receptor beta chain derives from a study of blood T cell repertoires in COVID-19. Original data processing: Nucleated cell counts were estimated from reference gene primer amplification. Here immunoSEQ multiplex PCR was the method, and the copy in TCRdb shows in-frame clones only, minus some. D and trimming come from the DNA, and the V and J calls and clone size come from that table. The sample lists about 100,000 clones; roughly 83% were seen once. The germline V and J ends were trimmed by 0 bases and 6 bases, with 12 bases remaining between them. This CDR3 region has 16 residues. Germline V gene data show CDR1 as SGHDN and CDR2 as FVKESK.

The source material was peripheral blood. The chain joins TRBV14 to TRBJ1-6; D call uncertain. The TCR sequence derives from a woman in her fifties or sixties with acute or convalescent COVID-19. CDR3 bases: TGTGCCAGCAGCCAAGATTTAGGAGGGATTAATTCACCCCTCCACTTT. Protein: CASSQDLGGINSPLHF.